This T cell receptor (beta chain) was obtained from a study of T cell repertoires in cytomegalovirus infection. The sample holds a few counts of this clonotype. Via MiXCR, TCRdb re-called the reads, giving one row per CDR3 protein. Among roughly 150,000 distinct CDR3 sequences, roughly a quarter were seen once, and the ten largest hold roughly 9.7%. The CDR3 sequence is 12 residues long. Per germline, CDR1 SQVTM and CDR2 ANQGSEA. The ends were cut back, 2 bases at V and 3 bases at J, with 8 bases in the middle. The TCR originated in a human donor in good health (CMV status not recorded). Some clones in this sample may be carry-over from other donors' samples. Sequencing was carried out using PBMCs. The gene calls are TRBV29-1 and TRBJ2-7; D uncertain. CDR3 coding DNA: TGCAGCGTTGAATTCGAAAGCTACGAGCAGTACTTC. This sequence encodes CSVEFESYEQYF.